Listed below are T cell receptor beta chains from one sample, sequenced in a study of CD8+ T cells in alopecia areata. Assay used: immunoSEQ multiplex PCR; TCRdb lists only in-frame clones, some missing. The table has about 140,000 clones, 55% seen once. The sequencing input was CD4+ T cells sorted from blood. The receptors were sampled from a human donor in good health. Each CDR3 is given with its conserved first and last residue. The D gene is left open where the match is weak. Clone size is shown for a subset of rows, as once, few, many or a class of expanded clone.

j_call,d_call,v_call,clone_size,cdr3_nt,cdr3_aa
TRBJ2-5,NA,TRBV29-1,few,TGCAGCGTTGGTCCCCAAGAGACCCAGTACTTC,CSVGPQETQYF
TRBJ2-7,NA,TRBV7-2,NA,TGTGCCAGCAGCCCCCAAGGTGTCTCCTACGAGCAGTACTTC,CASSPQGVSYEQYF
TRBJ2-5,TRBD2,TRBV10-3,NA,TGTGCCATCAAAGCTAGCGGGAGACGAGAGACCCAGTACTTC,CAIKASGRRETQYF
TRBJ2-7,NA,TRBV2,NA,TGTGCCAGCAGTGAAGGTGATGGCGAGCAGTACTTC,CASSEGDGEQYF
TRBJ2-7,NA,TRBV5-1,NA,TGCGCCAGCAGCTTGGGTTACGTGACCTACGAGCAGTACTTC,CASSLGYVTYEQYF
TRBJ1-2,NA,TRBV4-2,NA,TGTGCCAGCAGCCAGGTAGGGACTGGACATGGCTACACCTTC,CASSQVGTGHGYTF
TRBJ2-7,TRBD2,TRBV30,once,TGTGCCTGGAGTGCGCTAGCGGACTACGAGCAGTACTTC,CAWSALADYEQYF
TRBJ2-7,TRBD2,TRBV4-1,NA,TGCGCCAGCAGCCAAGGGCGGTCTAGCGGACGCTACGAGCAGTACTTC,CASSQGRSSGRYEQYF
TRBJ2-5,NA,TRBV4-1,NA,TGCGCCAGCAGCCAATTACAGAAAGAGACCCAGTACTTC,CASSQLQKETQYF
TRBJ2-5,NA,TRBV28,NA,TGTGCCAGCACTCCCGTTCGGCTAGGGGGAGCCGAGTACTTC,CASTPVRLGGAEYF
TRBJ2-3,NA,TRBV30,NA,TGTGCCTGGAGTAAGGTTTCGACAGATACGCAGTATTTT,CAWSKVSTDTQYF
TRBJ2-5,NA,TRBV29-1,NA,TGCAGCGTTGGGGGGCCAAAAGAGACCCAGTACTTC,CSVGGPKETQYF
TRBJ1-1,NA,TRBV5-6,NA,TGTGCCAGCAGCCCCCAGGCGCTGAACACTGAAGCTTTCTTT,CASSPQALNTEAFF
TRBJ2-3,NA,TRBV7-2,NA,TGTGCCAGCGGGGGGGCCGGCACAGATACGCAGTATTTT,CASGGAGTDTQYF
TRBJ2-7,NA,TRBV7-7,NA,TGTGCTAGCAGCTTAGCGGTAGGGTTCCACGAGCAGTACTTC,CASSLAVGFHEQYF
TRBJ2-7,NA,TRBV7-9,few,TGTGCCAGCAGCTTAGGCGGGATAGGGTCCTACGAGCAGTACTTC,CASSLGGIGSYEQYF
TRBJ2-5,NA,TRBV4-1,once,TGCGCCAGCAGCCAAGTTGGAGGGGGGAACCGGGAGACCCAGTACTTC,CASSQVGGGNRETQYF
TRBJ2-5,NA,TRBV19,NA,TGTGCCAGTAGGCGGGGAGCGTACCAAGAGACCCAGTACTTC,CASRRGAYQETQYF
TRBJ1-1,NA,TRBV25-1,NA,TGTGCCAGCAGTTCTTCCTTCAGGGGGAACACTGAAGCTTTCTTT,CASSSSFRGNTEAFF
TRBJ2-7,TRBD1,TRBV30,NA,TGTGCCACCCAGGACAGGGGGCTAAACGAGCAGTACTTC,CATQDRGLNEQYF
TRBJ2-5,TRBD1,TRBV29-1,NA,TGCAGCGAAGACAGGGGTCAAGAGACCCAGTACTTC,CSEDRGQETQYF
TRBJ2-2,TRBD2,TRBV29-1,NA,TGCAGCGTCGCTACTAGCGGGATTAGGAACACCGGGGAGCTGTTTTTT,CSVATSGIRNTGELFF
TRBJ2-5,TRBD2,TRBV7-9,NA,TGTGCCAGCAGCTCGGGACTAGCGGGCCTGGGAGAGACCCAGTACTTC,CASSSGLAGLGETQYF
TRBJ1-2,NA,TRBV11-2,NA,TGTGCCAGCAGCTTAGTGCAGGGCACTCATCTCTATGGCTACACCTTC,CASSLVQGTHLYGYTF
TRBJ2-2,NA,TRBV7-9,NA,TGTGCCAGCAGCTTGTCCAGGGGCAACAACGGGGAGCTGTTTTTT,CASSLSRGNNGELFF
TRBJ2-1,NA,TRBV6-6,few,TGTGCCAGCAGTTATCAGGGCTACAATGAGCAGTTCTTC,CASSYQGYNEQFF
TRBJ2-5,NA,TRBV7-2,NA,TGTGCCAGCAGCTTCCAGTCGGGAGAGACCCAGTACTTC,CASSFQSGETQYF
TRBJ2-4,TRBD1,TRBV5-4,few,TGTGCCAGCAGCTCGAAATACGACAGGGGATGGGCCAAAAACATTCAGTACTTC,CASSSKYDRGWAKNIQYF
TRBJ2-1,NA,TRBV5-6,NA,TGTGCCAGCAGCTTGGCCGGCCTAGCGAGGAATGAGCAGTTCTTC,CASSLAGLARNEQFF
TRBJ2-5,TRBD1,TRBV9,NA,TGTGCCAGCAGCCTACGGGACAGGGGTTTTGGGGAGACCCAGTACTTC,CASSLRDRGFGETQYF
TRBJ2-2,TRBD2,TRBV11-3,NA,TGTGCCAGCAGCCCCTTTAGGAGCGGGAGTGGCACCGGGGAGCTGTTTTTT,CASSPFRSGSGTGELFF
TRBJ1-1,TRBD1,TRBV29-1,NA,TGCAGCGGAGGCGGAGGACAGGGGGGGACTGAAGCTTTCTTT,CSGGGGQGGTEAFF
TRBJ2-1,TRBD2,TRBV5-1,NA,TGCGCCAGCAGCTTGACTAGCGGGAGTAACAATGAGCAGTTCTTC,CASSLTSGSNNEQFF
TRBJ2-5,TRBD1,TRBV5-1,few,TGCGCCAGCAGCCAAGACTCCGGGACAGTGGAGACCCAGTACTTC,CASSQDSGTVETQYF
TRBJ1-2,NA,TRBV5-1,NA,TGCGCCAGCAGCTTGGGGGACGTTGACAGACGTTATGGCTACACCTTC,CASSLGDVDRRYGYTF
TRBJ1-1,NA,TRBV6-6,NA,TGTGCCAGCCTTGACACCCTCAACACTGAAGCTTTCTTT,CASLDTLNTEAFF
TRBJ1-3,NA,TRBV30,NA,TGTGCCTGGAGGGAGTCTTATGGAAACACCATATATTTT,CAWRESYGNTIYF
TRBJ2-7,NA,TRBV4-1,NA,TGCGCCAGCAGCCAAGCCCCTACCAACTACGAGCAGTACTTC,CASSQAPTNYEQYF
TRBJ1-1,NA,TRBV5-1,NA,TGCGCCAGCAGCCGCGAGGGCAACACTGAAGCTTTCTTT,CASSREGNTEAFF
TRBJ2-5,TRBD1,TRBV10-3,NA,TGTGCCATCAGCGCGGGACAGGGGGGGGCCGAGACCCAGTACTTC,CAISAGQGGAETQYF
TRBJ2-3,NA,TRBV7-7,few,TGTGCTAGCAGCCCGTGGGACGGGGCGGGCGGTACGCAGTATTTT,CASSPWDGAGGTQYF
TRBJ2-5,TRBD2,TRBV7-8,few,TGTGCCAGCAGCTTAGTCGTGGCGGGACTAGCGGGAGGAGAGACCCAGTACTTC,CASSLVVAGLAGGETQYF
TRBJ2-1,TRBD2,TRBV2,few,TGTGCCAGCAGTGGGGGGACTAGCGTATACAATGAGCAGTTCTTC,CASSGGTSVYNEQFF
TRBJ2-3,NA,TRBV5-1,NA,TGCGCCAGCAGCTTGGAAGGTATAGGGGATACGCAGTATTTT,CASSLEGIGDTQYF
TRBJ2-6,TRBD1,TRBV6-6,few,TGTGCCAGCAGTCCAAATAGGGGGCTTGGGGCCAACGTCCTGACTTTC,CASSPNRGLGANVLTF
TRBJ2-6,NA,TRBV27,NA,TGTGCCAGCAGTCAACAGGGCTCTGGGGCCAACGTCCTGACTTTC,CASSQQGSGANVLTF
TRBJ2-4,NA,TRBV29-1,NA,TGCAGCGTTGAAGGGGATGCGGGCAAAAACATTCAGTACTTC,CSVEGDAGKNIQYF
TRBJ2-7,NA,TRBV28,few,TGTGCCAGCAGCAGGGGACTGAACTACGAGCAGTACTTC,CASSRGLNYEQYF
TRBJ2-7,NA,TRBV2,NA,TGTGCCAGCAGTGAGCCGACGTGGGAGCAGTACTTC,CASSEPTWEQYF
TRBJ2-7,NA,TRBV5-1,few,TGCGCCAGCAGCTTGGTAGGGGGGCATTCCTACGAGCAGTACTTC,CASSLVGGHSYEQYF
TRBJ2-2,TRBD1,TRBV5-1,NA,TGCGCCAGCAGCCCGGACAGGGTCGGCACCGGGGAGCTGTTTTTT,CASSPDRVGTGELFF
TRBJ2-1,NA,TRBV5-1,NA,TGCGCCAGCACTCGCCAGGGAACACGGTGGAACAATGAGCAGTTCTTC,CASTRQGTRWNNEQFF
TRBJ2-7,TRBD2,TRBV5-1,NA,TGCGCCAGCAGCTTGACTAGCGGGAGAGTAATTCCCTACGAGCAGTACTTC,CASSLTSGRVIPYEQYF
TRBJ2-2,TRBD1,TRBV11-2,NA,TGTGCCAGCAGCTTAGATCGACTAGGCAGGGGGCGATTTGGCGGGGAGCTGTTTTTT,CASSLDRLGRGRFGGELFF
TRBJ2-2,NA,TRBV19,few,TGTGCCAGTAGTTTCGGGACGACAAACACCGGGGAGCTGTTTTTT,CASSFGTTNTGELFF